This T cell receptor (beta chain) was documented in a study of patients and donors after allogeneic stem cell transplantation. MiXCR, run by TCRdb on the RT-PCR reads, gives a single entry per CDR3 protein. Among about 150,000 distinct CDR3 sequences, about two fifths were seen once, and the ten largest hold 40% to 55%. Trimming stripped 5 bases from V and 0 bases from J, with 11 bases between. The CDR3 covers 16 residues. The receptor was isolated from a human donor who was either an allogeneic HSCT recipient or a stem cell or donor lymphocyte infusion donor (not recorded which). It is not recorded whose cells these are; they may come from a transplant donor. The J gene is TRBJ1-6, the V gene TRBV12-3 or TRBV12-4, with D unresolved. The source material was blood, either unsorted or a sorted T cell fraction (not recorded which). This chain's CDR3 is CASSQGKTSYNSPLHF. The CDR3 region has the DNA TGTGCCAGCAGTCAAGGCAAAACCTCCTATAATTCACCCCTCCACTTT.